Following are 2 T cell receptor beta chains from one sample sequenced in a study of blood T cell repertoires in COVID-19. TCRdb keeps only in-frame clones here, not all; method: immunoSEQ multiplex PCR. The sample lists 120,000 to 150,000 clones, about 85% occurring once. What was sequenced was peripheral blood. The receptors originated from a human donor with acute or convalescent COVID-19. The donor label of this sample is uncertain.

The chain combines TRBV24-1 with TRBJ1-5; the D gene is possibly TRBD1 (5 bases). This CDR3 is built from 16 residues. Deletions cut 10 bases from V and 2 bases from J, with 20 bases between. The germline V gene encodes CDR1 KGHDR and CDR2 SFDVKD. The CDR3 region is CATEGGEIPGNQPQHF. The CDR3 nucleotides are TGTGCCACGGAGGGAGGGGAAATCCCCGGCAATCAGCCCCAGCATTTT.

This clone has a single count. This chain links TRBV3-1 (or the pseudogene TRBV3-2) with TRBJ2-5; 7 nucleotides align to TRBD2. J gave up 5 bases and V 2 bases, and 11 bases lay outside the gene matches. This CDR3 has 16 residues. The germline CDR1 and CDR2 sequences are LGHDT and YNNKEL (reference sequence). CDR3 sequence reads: CASSQTIGLDWETQYF. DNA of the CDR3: TGTGCCAGCAGCCAAACGATCGGACTAGACTGGGAGACCCAGTACTTC.